A selection of T cell receptor beta chains follows, all from one sample in a study of T cell responses to AZD1222 COVID-19 vaccine. This table comes from immunoSEQ multiplex PCR, and its TCRdb copy is limited to in-frame clones, with some not included. The data contain under 100,000 clones, approximately 85% of them singletons. Sequencing used peripheral blood, obtained 28 days after the second AZD1222 dose. All receptors come from an adult who received the AZD1222 COVID-19 vaccine. CDR3s include the opening cysteine and the closing phenylalanine or tryptophan. The D gene is left open where the match is weak. A row's size may be missing; if present it is once, few, many or a size class.

V gene: TRBV6-5
J gene: TRBJ1-2
clone size: .
D gene: .
CDR3 DNA: TGTGCCAGCAGCACCGGGGCAGGGTATGGCTACACCTTC
CDR3 protein: CASSTGAGYGYTF

V gene: TRBV4-2
J gene: TRBJ1-6
clone size: .
D gene: .
CDR3 DNA: TGTGCCAGCAGCCAAGAGCGGCAGGGTAATTCACCCCTCCACTTT
CDR3 protein: CASSQERQGNSPLHF

V gene: TRBV18
J gene: TRBJ1-3
clone size: once
D gene: TRBD1
CDR3 DNA: TGTGCCAGCTCACGTGCCGGGACAGGGGAAAACACCATATATTTT
CDR3 protein: CASSRAGTGENTIYF

V gene: TRBV15
J gene: TRBJ1-6
clone size: medium-sized
D gene: TRBD1
CDR3 DNA: TGTGCCACCAGCAACTTTGCAGGGGGAAATTCACCCCTCCACTTT
CDR3 protein: CATSNFAGGNSPLHF

V gene: TRBV5-5
J gene: TRBJ2-2
clone size: .
D gene: .
CDR3 DNA: TGTGCCAGCAGCTGGGACGGCACCGGGGAGCTGTTTTTT
CDR3 protein: CASSWDGTGELFF

V gene: TRBV28
J gene: TRBJ2-3
clone size: few
D gene: .
CDR3 DNA: TGTGCCAGCAGCCCCCCGGACCGGTTAACAGATACGCAGTATTTT
CDR3 protein: CASSPPDRLTDTQYF

V gene: TRBV6-5
J gene: TRBJ2-1
clone size: .
D gene: .
CDR3 DNA: TGTGCCAGCAGGAGCCAGGGGGGGAGCCTCAATGAGCAGTTCTTC
CDR3 protein: CASRSQGGSLNEQFF

V gene: TRBV7-2
J gene: TRBJ2-3
clone size: .
D gene: .
CDR3 DNA: TGTGCCAGCAGCTTAGGCAACCGGGGGGCCTTCACAGATACGCAGTATTTT
CDR3 protein: CASSLGNRGAFTDTQYF

V gene: TRBV29-1
J gene: TRBJ1-2
clone size: .
D gene: .
CDR3 DNA: TGCAGCGTTGACCAGGACTATGGCTACACCTTC
CDR3 protein: CSVDQDYGYTF

V gene: TRBV7-6
J gene: TRBJ2-5
clone size: .
D gene: TRBD2
CDR3 DNA: TGTGCCAGCAGCCGACGGGGGGCTAGCGGGACACAAGAGACCCAGTACTTC
CDR3 protein: CASSRRGASGTQETQYF

V gene: TRBV10-3
J gene: TRBJ2-7
clone size: .
D gene: .
CDR3 DNA: TGTGCCATCAGTGGTCTCCCAGGGGACGAGCAGTACTTC
CDR3 protein: CAISGLPGDEQYF

V gene: TRBV3-1/TRBV3-2
J gene: TRBJ2-3
clone size: once
D gene: .
CDR3 DNA: TGTGCCAGCAGCCGCTGGCGGTGCGGGGATACGCAGTATTTT
CDR3 protein: CASSRWRCGDTQYF